A selection of T cell receptor beta chains follows, all from one sample in a study of blood T cell repertoires in COVID-19. The method was immunoSEQ multiplex PCR; TCRdb's version includes in-frame clones alone and lacks a portion of them. The sample records approximately 160,000 clones, about nine tenths being singletons. What was sequenced was peripheral blood. The receptors here all came from a man aged 55-75 years with active or convalescent COVID-19. Both conserved end residues are part of each CDR3. Each record gives: V gene, J gene, clone size, D gene, CDR3 protein, CDR3 DNA. D genes are given only for firm matches. A clone size is listed for some rows: how often the clone was seen (once, few, many), or a class if it is expanded.

TRBV20-1	TRBJ2-7	.	.	CSVLRDYEQYF	TGCAGTGTCCTCAGGGACTACGAGCAGTACTTC
TRBV20-1	TRBJ2-1	.	.	CRAHYYNEQFF	TGCAGAGCGCACTACTACAATGAGCAGTTCTTC
TRBV18	TRBJ1-2	.	TRBD1	CASSPPGTGGGYTF	TGTGCCAGCTCACCACCCGGGACAGGGGGTGGCTACACCTTC
TRBV18	TRBJ1-5	.	.	CASSPNLGQQGEGPQHF	TGTGCCAGCTCACCTAATCTCGGACAGCAGGGCGAGGGGCCCCAGCATTTT
TRBV18	TRBJ1-2	.	TRBD1	CASSPGWTGPNYGYTF	TGTGCCAGCTCACCAGGTTGGACAGGACCTAACTATGGCTACACCTTC
TRBV7-2	TRBJ2-7	.	.	CASSFRDSRSYEQYF	TGTGCCAGCAGCTTTCGCGACAGCCGGTCCTACGAGCAGTACTTC
TRBV7-2	TRBJ2-1	.	TRBD2	CASSRGLAGGPGEQFF	TGTGCCAGCAGCCGCGGACTAGCGGGAGGGCCGGGTGAGCAGTTCTTC
TRBV5-1	TRBJ2-5	.	TRBD1	CASSLGGRGETQYF	TGCGCCAGCAGCTTGGGGGGCAGGGGGGAGACCCAGTACTTC
TRBV14	TRBJ1-2	.	TRBD1	CASSQDHGTGGGYTF	TGTGCCAGCAGCCAAGATCATGGGACAGGGGGTGGCTACACCTTC
TRBV23-1	TRBJ2-7	.	TRBD2	CASSHPGTIDPYEQYF	TGCGCCAGCAGTCATCCCGGGACTATCGACCCCTACGAGCAGTACTTC
TRBV5-4	TRBJ1-2	.	TRBD1	CASSSHETGVGYTF	TGTGCCAGCAGCTCACACGAAACAGGGGTTGGCTACACCTTC
TRBV10-2	TRBJ1-5	.	TRBD1	CASSESGGQGGQPQHF	TGCGCCAGCAGTGAGTCGGGGGGACAGGGGGGACAGCCCCAGCATTTT
TRBV10-1	TRBJ1-5	.	.	CASSGHGQPQHF	TGCGCCAGCAGTGGTCACGGTCAGCCCCAGCATTTT
TRBV5-1	TRBJ2-2	.	TRBD1	CASSSHRGQGNTGELFF	TGCGCCAGCAGCTCGCATAGGGGACAGGGGAACACCGGGGAGCTGTTTTTT
TRBV6-1	TRBJ2-1	.	TRBD1	CASSDLLMRTGAYNEQFF	TGTGCCAGCAGTGACCTACTAATGAGGACAGGCGCCTACAATGAGCAGTTCTTC
TRBV4-1	TRBJ1-2	.	.	CASSQAGLDYGYTF	TGCGCCAGCAGCCAAGCCGGTCTGGACTATGGCTACACCTTC
TRBV5-1	TRBJ2-1	.	TRBD1	CASSLEGQEYYNEQFF	TGCGCCAGCAGCTTGGAGGGACAGGAATACTACAATGAGCAGTTCTTC
TRBV2	TRBJ1-6	.	.	CASRPGGWSNSPLHF	TGTGCCAGCAGGCCGGGGGGGTGGTCTAATTCACCCCTCCACTTT
TRBV19	TRBJ1-4	.	.	CASSTDLPMGEKLFF	TGTGCCAGTAGTACCGACCTTCCTATGGGCGAAAAACTGTTTTTT
TRBV18	TRBJ2-7	.	TRBD1	CASSPDRVAYEQYF	TGTGCCAGCTCACCGGACAGGGTCGCCTACGAGCAGTACTTC
TRBV28	TRBJ2-1	.	.	CASSPGDNRDEQFF	TGTGCCAGCAGTCCCGGGGATAACCGGGATGAGCAGTTCTTC
TRBV19	TRBJ2-2	few	.	CASSIRRTGELFF	TGTGCCAGTAGTATTCGTCGGACCGGGGAGCTGTTTTTT
TRBV7-7	TRBJ2-5	.	.	CASSDYLAKETQYF	TGTGCCAGCAGCGACTACCTAGCGAAAGAGACCCAGTACTTC
TRBV7-6	TRBJ1-4	once	TRBD1	CASSPGTGHLTNEKLFF	TGTGCCAGCAGCCCGGGGACAGGGCACTTAACTAATGAAAAACTGTTTTTT
TRBV2	TRBJ2-1	.	.	CASRREGGNEQFF	TGTGCCAGCAGAAGGGAGGGGGGGAATGAGCAGTTCTTC
TRBV5-4	TRBJ2-1	.	TRBD2	CASSFGGAYNEQFF	TGTGCCAGCAGCTTCGGGGGGGCCTACAATGAGCAGTTCTTC
TRBV7-8	TRBJ1-5	.	.	CASSLGAGWGGNQPQHF	TGTGCCAGCAGCTTAGGGGCAGGGTGGGGTGGCAATCAGCCCCAGCATTTT
TRBV11-2	TRBJ2-5	.	.	CASSSTSLGGETQYF	TGTGCCAGCAGCTCCACCAGCTTAGGCGGAGAGACCCAGTACTTC
TRBV5-1	TRBJ1-4	.	TRBD1	CASSLGPGQWSEKLFF	TGCGCCAGCAGCTTGGGGCCGGGACAGTGGAGTGAAAAACTGTTTTTT
TRBV5-8	TRBJ1-4	.	.	CASNLQGPTNEKLFF	TGTGCCAGCAACTTACAGGGACCAACTAATGAAAAACTGTTTTTT
TRBV19	TRBJ2-1	.	TRBD2	CASSIISGRAYEQFF	TGTGCCAGTAGTATCATCAGCGGGAGGGCTTATGAGCAGTTCTTC
TRBV6-1	TRBJ1-1	.	.	CASSEARQADF	TGTGCCAGCAGTGAAGCGCGTCAAGCGGACTTT
TRBV5-1	TRBJ1-4	.	TRBD1	CASSLGVSPGGFEKLFF	TGCGCCAGCAGCTTGGGGGTGTCCCCAGGGGGGTTTGAAAAACTGTTTTTT
TRBV5-1	TRBJ2-3	few	.	CASSFRFGTDTQYF	TGCGCCAGCAGCTTCAGGTTTGGCACAGATACGCAGTATTTT
TRBV6-5	TRBJ1-1	.	TRBD1	CASRQTGGANTEAFF	TGTGCCAGCCGTCAAACAGGGGGTGCGAACACTGAAGCTTTCTTT
TRBV18	TRBJ2-3	.	TRBD1	CASSPQRDRGEDTQYF	TGTGCCAGCTCACCTCAGCGGGACAGGGGTGAGGATACGCAGTATTTT
TRBV10-1	TRBJ2-7	once	TRBD1	CASGGQGRYEQYF	TGCGCCAGCGGGGGACAGGGGCGCTACGAGCAGTACTTC
TRBV6-4	TRBJ2-1	.	TRBD1	CASSDLDRGGVNEQFF	TGTGCCAGCAGTGACCTCGACAGGGGCGGGGTCAATGAGCAGTTCTTC
TRBV2	TRBJ2-5	.	.	CASRQDTQETQYF	TGTGCCAGCAGACAGGACACCCAAGAGACCCAGTACTTC
TRBV15	TRBJ2-1	.	TRBD1	CATSRDNGFEQGVGEQFF	TGTGCCACCAGCAGAGATAACGGGTTCGAACAGGGGGTGGGTGAGCAGTTCTTC
TRBV13	TRBJ2-1	.	.	CASSLRQGNNEQFF	TGTGCCAGCAGCTTAAGGCAGGGAAACAATGAGCAGTTCTTC
TRBV11-3	TRBJ2-7	once	TRBD1	CASSAGTVSIYEQYF	TGTGCCAGCAGCGCCGGGACAGTTAGTATCTACGAGCAGTACTTC
TRBV2	TRBJ2-1	.	TRBD2	CASSEEAGGPQEQFF	TGTGCCAGCAGCGAGGAGGCGGGGGGACCCCAGGAGCAGTTCTTC
TRBV6-6	TRBJ1-3	.	.	CASSYSGGGKGNTIYF	TGTGCCAGCAGTTACTCGGGAGGGGGGAAGGGAAACACCATATATTTT
TRBV19	TRBJ2-7	.	.	CASTQRQGSYEQYF	TGTGCCAGTACCCAGCGCCAGGGCTCCTACGAGCAGTACTTC
TRBV7-9	TRBJ2-3	.	TRBD1	CASSLGDRGQIPTDTQYF	TGTGCCAGCAGCTTAGGGGACAGGGGACAAATCCCCACAGATACGCAGTATTTT
TRBV19	TRBJ1-5	few	.	CASSIPARGNQPQHF	TGTGCCAGTAGTATACCCGCCAGGGGAAATCAGCCCCAGCATTTT
TRBV18	TRBJ1-1	few	TRBD1	CASSLDRGRTEAFF	TGTGCCAGCTCACTGGACAGGGGGCGAACTGAAGCTTTCTTT
TRBV11-3	TRBJ1-1	.	.	CASSPGLGNTEAFF	TGTGCCAGCAGCCCCGGACTTGGGAACACTGAAGCTTTCTTT
TRBV9	TRBJ2-3	.	.	CASSVAWGGPDTQYF	TGTGCCAGCAGCGTAGCTTGGGGGGGCCCAGATACGCAGTATTTT
TRBV19	TRBJ1-2	.	TRBD1	CASSMGQGIRDYGYTF	TGTGCCAGTAGTATGGGACAGGGAATTCGCGACTATGGCTACACCTTC
TRBV19	TRBJ1-5	once	.	CASSASGERAQHF	TGTGCCAGTAGTGCCTCGGGGGAAAGGGCCCAGCATTTT
TRBV6-5	TRBJ1-2	.	.	CASSLDTRYNYGYTF	TGTGCCAGCAGTTTGGACACCCGCTATAACTATGGCTACACCTTC
TRBV9	TRBJ2-7	.	.	CASSVATGLSIEQYF	TGTGCCAGCAGCGTAGCTACGGGACTCTCCATCGAGCAGTACTTC
TRBV2	TRBJ1-5	.	.	CASRNDGTWQPQHF	TGTGCCAGCAGGAACGACGGGACTTGGCAGCCCCAGCATTTT
TRBV3-1/TRBV3-2	TRBJ2-2	.	TRBD2	CASSQGVAGYTGELFF	TGTGCCAGCAGCCAAGGAGTAGCGGGATACACCGGGGAGCTGTTTTTT
TRBV11-3	TRBJ2-1	.	TRBD2	CASSPSSSGRADEQFF	TGTGCCAGCAGCCCGTCGTCAAGCGGGAGGGCCGATGAGCAGTTCTTC
TRBV7-6	TRBJ2-3	.	TRBD2	CASSLRSSGPTADTQYF	TGTGCCAGCAGCTTAAGGTCTAGCGGGCCGACGGCAGATACGCAGTATTTT
TRBV30	TRBJ2-1	.	TRBD2	CAWMLAGGALSSYNEQFF	TGTGCCTGGATGCTAGCGGGGGGGGCCCTTAGCTCCTACAATGAGCAGTTCTTC